This TCR beta chain is drawn from a study of cytomegalovirus exposure and HLA in healthy donors. The CDR3 is 15 residues long. Germline CDR1 SGHKS, CDR2 YYEKEE (reference sequence). Trimming shortened V by 2 bases and J by 4 bases, and 16 bases separated the two germline ends. The primer mix had 60 Vbeta and 13 Jbeta primers. This table comes from immunoSEQ multiplex PCR, and its TCRdb copy is limited to in-frame clones, with some not included. Here the sample spans roughly 90,000 clones, approximately 80% being singletons. In regard to this clone: The antigen is unknown.

Overall study findings and caveats: Immune exposure information available was restricted to CMV serostatus.

This sequence originates from a man aged 25-45 years in good health and CMV-seropositive. The chain couples TRBV5-5 to TRBJ2-7; a weak D match, TRBD1 (6 bases). Material: PBMCs. DNA for the CDR3: TGTGCCAGCAGCTTCTCGTCAGGCAGGGGTTACGAGCAGTACTTC. This encodes CASSFSSGRGYEQYF.